Described below is a single TCR beta chain sequence and its context. The target antigen is unknown. CDR1 is SEHNR and CDR2 is FQNEAQ in the germline V gene (reference sequence). V gave up 4 bases and J gave up 5 bases, with 14 bases separating them. This CDR3 is 15 amino acids long. Tumor tissue was taken before any definitive surgery or chemotherapy was given. This sample is drawn from a study of high-grade serous ovarian cancer treatment subgroups. Measured with immunoSEQ multiplex PCR; TCRdb has only the in-frame clones, and not every one. The data contain fewer than 20,000 clones, roughly 75% of them singletons. Findings and limits, study-wide: Same-patient tumor repertoires overlapped at roughly 0.1 to 0.85; different patients barely overlapped.

This receptor was taken from a human donor with high-grade serous ovarian cancer. This rearrangement joins TRBV7-9 to TRBJ1-4; D remains ambiguous. Sequenced: tumor tissue. The CDR3 reads CASSSPQLGNEKLFF. CDR3 nucleotide sequence: TGTGCCAGCAGCTCACCCCAATTGGGGAATGAAAAACTGTTTTTT.